The clone carrying this T cell receptor beta chain was observed a handful of times. The data derive from a study of T cells in Graves' hyperthyroidism and ophthalmopathy. What was amplified from RNA transcripts were TCR beta CDR3 regions. TCR CDR3 underwent first-round RT-PCR with the HTBI primer set. TCRdb fed the multiplex PCR reads into MiXCR, producing one record per CDR3 protein. Of about 600,000 distinct CDR3 sequences listed, 16% are singletons. This CDR3 comprises 14 residues. The germline CDR1 and CDR2 sequences are LGHDT and YNNKEL (reference sequence). With 8 bases clipped from V and 4 bases from J, the junction kept 6 bases outside the gene matches. Active moderate-to-severe ophthalmopathy, Clinical Activity Score at least 3, NOSPECS at least 4, under 3 months' duration.

Sequenced: blood. The genes are TRBV3-1 and TRBJ2-3; 10 bases align to TRBD2. The TCR sequence derives from a woman aged 40 to 50 with Graves' ophthalmopathy. The CDR3: CASQRSGGADTQYF. The CDR3, as DNA: TGTGCCAGCCAGAGGAGCGGGGGGGCAGATACGCAGTATTTT.